These T cell receptor beta chains were read from a single sample in a study of T cell responses to AZD1222 COVID-19 vaccine. The method was immunoSEQ multiplex PCR; TCRdb's version includes in-frame clones alone and lacks a portion of them. The data hold some 150,000 clones, with around nine tenths observed a single time. This specimen consisted of peripheral blood, obtained 28 days after the second AZD1222 dose. The source is an adult who received the AZD1222 COVID-19 vaccine. CDR3s include the opening cysteine and the closing phenylalanine or tryptophan. The D gene is left open where the match is weak. Size values are once, few and many counts, or a class for expanded clones, and some rows have none.

j_gene | d_gene | abundance | v_gene | CDR3nt | CDR3aa
TRBJ2-7 | NA | NA | TRBV25-1 | TGTGCCAGCAGTGAAGGGATCCCCTCCTACGAGCAGTACTTC | CASSEGIPSYEQYF
TRBJ1-1 | TRBD1 | NA | TRBV5-1 | TGCGCCAGCAGCTTATTCACAGGGGGGAACACTGAAGCTTTCTTT | CASSLFTGGNTEAFF
TRBJ2-1 | TRBD2 | once | TRBV10-1 | TGCGCCAGCAGTGTCCTGACTAGCGGGAGGTATGAGCAGTTCTTC | CASSVLTSGRYEQFF
TRBJ2-2 | NA | NA | TRBV27 | TGTGCCAGCAGTTTAATTGACACCGGGGAGCTGTTTTTT | CASSLIDTGELFF
TRBJ2-1 | TRBD2 | NA | TRBV6-2/TRBV6-3 | TGTGCCAGCAGTTGGCTAGCGGGACTTTACAATGAGCAGTTCTTC | CASSWLAGLYNEQFF
TRBJ1-1 | TRBD1 | NA | TRBV7-2 | TGTGCCAGCAGCCCGAGACAGGGTTGGGACACTGAAGCTTTCTTT | CASSPRQGWDTEAFF
TRBJ2-7 | NA | NA | TRBV19 | TGTGCCAGTCGGGACCCGTACTACGAGCAGTACTTC | CASRDPYYEQYF
TRBJ1-3 | NA | NA | TRBV18 | TGTGCCAGCTCACCACCGTTGTTGGGAAACACCATATATTTT | CASSPPLLGNTIYF
TRBJ1-5 | NA | NA | TRBV6-5 | TGTGCCAGCAGTTACAGGGGTTTGGGTCAGCCCCAGCATTTT | CASSYRGLGQPQHF
TRBJ2-7 | NA | NA | TRBV24-1 | TGTGCCACCAGTGTGGGCGGCCCTTACTACGAGCAGTACTTC | CATSVGGPYYEQYF
TRBJ2-3 | NA | NA | TRBV28 | TGTGCCAGCAGCACTACGGACTTCACAGATACGCAGTATTTT | CASSTTDFTDTQYF
TRBJ2-2 | NA | NA | TRBV5-1 | TGCGCCAGCAGCTTGACGGGGAACACCGGGGAGCTGTTTTTT | CASSLTGNTGELFF
TRBJ1-3 | NA | NA | TRBV10-3 | TGTGCCATCAGTGAAGTTCGGGGATTGGAGGGAGACACCATATATTTT | CAISEVRGLEGDTIYF
TRBJ1-2 | NA | NA | TRBV5-1 | TGCGCCAGCAGCTTGGGCGGGGGTGGAGATGGCTACACCTTC | CASSLGGGGDGYTF
TRBJ2-1 | TRBD2 | few | TRBV6-1 | TGTGCCAGCAGGGAAGGACTAGCGGGAGTCGGTGAGCAGTTCTTC | CASREGLAGVGEQFF
TRBJ2-7 | NA | NA | TRBV27 | TGTGCCAGCAGGGAGGATGCCGGCTACGAGCAGTACTTC | CASREDAGYEQYF
TRBJ1-1 | TRBD1 | once | TRBV27 | TGTGCCAGCAGTTTACTGGGACAGGGGGCCCCGAGCACTGAAGCTTTCTTT | CASSLLGQGAPSTEAFF
TRBJ2-4 | TRBD1 | NA | TRBV7-9 | TGTGCCAGCAGCTCTGGACAGGGTCCATGGAACATTCAGTACTTC | CASSSGQGPWNIQYF
TRBJ2-7 | NA | NA | TRBV29-1 | TGCAGCGTTAACACCCCTGACGAGCAGTACTTC | CSVNTPDEQYF
TRBJ2-5 | TRBD1 | NA | TRBV6-1 | TGTGCCAGCAGTGTCGGGACAGGGAGAGGACAAGAGACCCAGTACTTC | CASSVGTGRGQETQYF
TRBJ2-2 | NA | NA | TRBV7-3 | TGTGCCAGCAGCCTCCGACAGGCACACACCGGGGAGCTGTTTTTT | CASSLRQAHTGELFF
TRBJ1-1 | NA | NA | TRBV5-1 | TGCGCCAGCAGCTTGGCCCAACAGAACACTGAAGCTTTCTTT | CASSLAQQNTEAFF
TRBJ1-1 | NA | NA | TRBV28 | TGTGCCAGCAGTATAGGACAGTTGAACACTGAAGCTTTCTTT | CASSIGQLNTEAFF
TRBJ2-3 | TRBD2 | NA | TRBV13 | TGTGCCAGCAGCCCCCGACTAGCGGGAGCGCGGGGCACAGATACGCAGTATTTT | CASSPRLAGARGTDTQYF
TRBJ1-4 | NA | NA | TRBV7-6 | TGTGCCAGCAGCTCCCGTTCCAGGGGTTTAGGGGAAAAACTGTTTTTT | CASSSRSRGLGEKLFF
TRBJ1-2 | TRBD1 | NA | TRBV30 | TGTGCCTGGAGTGCGACAGGGACTTATGGCTACACCTTC | CAWSATGTYGYTF
TRBJ2-5 | TRBD2 | NA | TRBV30 | TGTGCCTGGAGTTCCATGGGACTACCCCAAGAGACCCAGTACTTC | CAWSSMGLPQETQYF
TRBJ1-5 | NA | few | TRBV28 | TGTGCCAGCAGCTTCGGGGATCTGGTCAATCAGCCCCAGCATTTT | CASSFGDLVNQPQHF
TRBJ1-2 | TRBD1 | NA | TRBV5-1 | TGCGCCAGCCCCCGGGACAGGGTAAACTATGGCTACACCTTC | CASPRDRVNYGYTF
TRBJ1-2 | NA | NA | TRBV19 | TGTGCCACCCAGGAACGGGCCGTAACCACCTATGGCTACACCTTC | CATQERAVTTYGYTF
TRBJ2-1 | TRBD1 | NA | TRBV24-1 | TGTGCCACCAGTCCGGGACAGGGTGGAAATGAGCAGTTCTTC | CATSPGQGGNEQFF
TRBJ2-1 | TRBD2 | NA | TRBV3-1/TRBV3-2 | TGTGCCAGCAGCCCTCCCCCCCTAAAAGGGACTACCTACAATGAGCAGTTCTTC | CASSPPPLKGTTYNEQFF
TRBJ1-4 | NA | NA | TRBV20-1 | TGCAGTAGTCGGGACGATGAAAAACTGTTTTTT | CSSRDDEKLFF
TRBJ1-5 | TRBD1 | NA | TRBV18 | TGTGCCAGCTCACCTACCGGGACAGGGGGGATTCAGCCCCAGCATTTT | CASSPTGTGGIQPQHF
TRBJ2-3 | TRBD2 | NA | TRBV3-1/TRBV3-2 | TGTGCCAGCAGCCAAACTCTAGCGGGGGCTCTAAGCACAGATACGCAGTATTTT | CASSQTLAGALSTDTQYF
TRBJ1-3 | NA | NA | TRBV11-3 | TGTGCCAGCAGCTTAGATCCCCAGGGAACTGGAAACACCATATATTTT | CASSLDPQGTGNTIYF
TRBJ2-4 | NA | few | TRBV27 | TGTGCCAGCAGTTTATCGGGTTCGGAGTTTATTCAGTACTTC | CASSLSGSEFIQYF
TRBJ1-2 | NA | NA | TRBV19 | TGTGCCAGTAGTCGCCGGACTCTCAACACTGCTAACTATGGCTACACCTTC | CASSRRTLNTANYGYTF
TRBJ2-7 | TRBD1 | NA | TRBV12-5 | TGTGCTAGTGGACAAACTCGACAGGGTCCGGCCCACGAGCAGTACTTC | CASGQTRQGPAHEQYF
TRBJ2-4 | NA | NA | TRBV5-1 | TGCGCCAGCTCGGCTTCCGTCGAGGCCAAAAACATTCAGTACTTC | CASSASVEAKNIQYF